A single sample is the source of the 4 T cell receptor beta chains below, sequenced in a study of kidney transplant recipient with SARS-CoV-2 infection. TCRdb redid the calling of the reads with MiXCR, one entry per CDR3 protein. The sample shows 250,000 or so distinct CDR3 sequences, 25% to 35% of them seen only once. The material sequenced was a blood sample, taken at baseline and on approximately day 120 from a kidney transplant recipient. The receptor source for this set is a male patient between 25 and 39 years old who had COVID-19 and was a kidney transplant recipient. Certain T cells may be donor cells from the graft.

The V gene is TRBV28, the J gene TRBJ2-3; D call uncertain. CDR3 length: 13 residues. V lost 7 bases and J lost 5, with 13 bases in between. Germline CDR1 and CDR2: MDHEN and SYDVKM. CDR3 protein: CASNPGLGDTQYF. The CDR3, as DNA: TGTGCCAGCAACCCCGGGCTCGGAGATACGCAGTATTTT.

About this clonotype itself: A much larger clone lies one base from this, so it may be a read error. CDR3 nucleotide sequence: TGCGCCAGCCATGACCGATCGGTTCGAAGGACCTATGGCTACACCTTC. Translation: CASHDRSVRRTYGYTF. The chain has TRBV5-1 and TRBJ1-2; no definite D call. The CDR3 spans 16 residues. V lost 7 bases and J lost 4, with 23 bases in between. CDR1 is SGHRS and CDR2 is YFSETQ in the germline V gene.

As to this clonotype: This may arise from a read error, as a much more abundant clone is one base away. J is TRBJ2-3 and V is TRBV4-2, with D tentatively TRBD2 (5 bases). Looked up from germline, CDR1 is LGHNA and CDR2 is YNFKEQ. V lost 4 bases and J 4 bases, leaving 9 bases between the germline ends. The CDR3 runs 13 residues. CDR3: CASSPGYADTQYF. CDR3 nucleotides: TGTGCCAGCAGCCCGGGGTACGCAGATACGCAGTATTTT.

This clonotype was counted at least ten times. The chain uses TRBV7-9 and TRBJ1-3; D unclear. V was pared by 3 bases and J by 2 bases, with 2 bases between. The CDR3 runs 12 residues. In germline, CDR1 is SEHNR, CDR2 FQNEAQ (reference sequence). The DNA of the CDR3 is TGTGCCAGCAGCTTGACTGGAAACACCATATATTTT. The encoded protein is CASSLTGNTIYF.